Listed below are T cell receptor beta chains from one sample, sequenced in a study of T cell responses to AZD1222 COVID-19 vaccine. Using immunoSEQ multiplex PCR, the repertoire was profiled, and TCRdb retains in-frame clones only, with some absent. The repertoire holds under 150,000 clones, with just over 90% as singletons. The sample consisted of peripheral blood, taken on day 0 of AZD1222 vaccination. These receptors all come from an adult in good health. The CDR3 runs from the conserved cysteine through the conserved F or W. Fields, in order: V gene, CDR3 length, J gene, clone size, D gene, CDR3 DNA, CDR3 protein. D genes are given only for firm matches. Size is stated for part of the rows, as once, few or many counts, or as a class when the clone is expanded.

>TRBV5-1|13|TRBJ2-7|NA|NA
TGCGCCAGCAGCTTGGACTTCTCCTACGAGCAGTACTTC
CASSLDFSYEQYF
>TRBV7-6|15|TRBJ1-1|NA|NA
TGTGCCAGCAGCTTAGCGCGCGCTGTAGGCACTGAAGCTTTCTTT
CASSLARAVGTEAFF
>TRBV4-2|18|TRBJ2-7|NA|TRBD2
TGTGCCAGCAGCCAAGAATATTCCTTAGCGGGAGGGGCTTACGAGCAGTACTTC
CASSQEYSLAGGAYEQYF
>TRBV5-1|13|TRBJ2-3|NA|TRBD2
TGCGCCAGCAGCACCGGACTAGGGGATACGCAGTATTTT
CASSTGLGDTQYF
>TRBV2|20|TRBJ2-7|NA|NA
TGTGCCAGCAGGCCTTTACCGAGGCCTACCCGGGGCGGGATGGTGAACGAGCAGTACTTC
CASRPLPRPTRGGMVNEQYF
>TRBV19|17|TRBJ2-2|NA|NA
TGTGCCAGTAGTCCCCAAAATTCTGGTAGCTGGCCCGGGGAGCTGTTTTTT
CASSPQNSGSWPGELFF
>TRBV11-2|15|TRBJ1-1|NA|NA
TGTGCCAGCAGCGTGGCCCCACGAGGAGGGGGTGAAGCTTTCTTT
CASSVAPRGGGEAFF
>TRBV7-2|15|TRBJ1-2|few|TRBD1
TGTGCCAGCAGCTCCCGGACAGGGGTGGACTATGGCTACACCTTC
CASSSRTGVDYGYTF
>TRBV9|15|TRBJ2-1|NA|NA
TGTGCCAGCAGTGACTTCGGGGGCGTATCGAATGAGCAGTTCTTC
CASSDFGGVSNEQFF
>TRBV4-1|18|TRBJ1-2|NA|TRBD1
TGCGCCAGCAGCCAAGACCTATTTTTTGCTCAGGGGGCGTCGGGCTACACCTTC
CASSQDLFFAQGASGYTF
>TRBV7-2|12|TRBJ2-7|NA|NA
TGTGCCAGCAGCTCGGGCAGGTACGAGCAGTACTTC
CASSSGRYEQYF
>TRBV6-1|13|TRBJ2-7|NA|NA
TGTGCCAGCAGTGAGGGGCCCAACTACGAGCAGTACTTC
CASSEGPNYEQYF
>TRBV4-3|15|TRBJ2-7|NA|NA
TGCGCCAGCAGCCAGTTAGCGGATGGGATGTACGAGCAGTACTTC
CASSQLADGMYEQYF
>TRBV18|11|TRBJ2-7|NA|NA
TGTGCCAGCTCACCTAAGGACAAGCAGTACTTC
CASSPKDKQYF
>TRBV24-1|19|TRBJ2-7|NA|NA
TGTGCCACCAGTGATTTGGGGGAAGGCCCCCCCCAAAGCTCCTACGAGCAGTACTTC
CATSDLGEGPPQSSYEQYF
>TRBV29-1|14|TRBJ1-1|NA|NA
TGCAGCTCCACTACGAAAACAGCGAACACTGAAGCTTTCTTT
CSSTTKTANTEAFF
>TRBV27|15|TRBJ1-1|NA|TRBD1
TGTGCCAGCAGTCCTCTGACAGGGGCCGCGGGTGGTGCTTTCTTT
CASSPLTGAAGGAFF
>TRBV7-2|14|TRBJ1-2|NA|TRBD1
TGTGCCAGCAGGCACAGGGGACCGGACTATGGCTACACCTTC
CASRHRGPDYGYTF
>TRBV5-4|14|TRBJ1-1|few|TRBD1
TGTGCCAGCAGCTCTTGGACAGGGACTGATGAAGCTTTCTTT
CASSSWTGTDEAFF
>TRBV6-1|20|TRBJ1-5|NA|NA
TGTGCCAGCAGTGAATTGATAGCGGGAAAGGGTCCCATTAGCAATCAGCCCCAGCATTTT
CASSELIAGKGPISNQPQHF
>TRBV7-7|14|TRBJ2-7|few|TRBD2
TGTGCCAGCAGCTTAACTAGCGGGGTAACGGAGCAGTACTTC
CASSLTSGVTEQYF
>TRBV27|14|TRBJ1-2|NA|NA
TGTGCCAGCAAGGCGAGAGGTCAGAGTTATGGCTACACCTTC
CASKARGQSYGYTF
>TRBV27|16|TRBJ2-4|NA|NA
TGTGCCAGCAGTTTTAAGGGTCCTTTAGCCAAAAACATTCAGTACTTC
CASSFKGPLAKNIQYF
>TRBV4-2|18|TRBJ1-1|once|TRBD1
TGTGCCAGCAGCCCGTCGAGACAGGGAGGGGATATGAACACTGAAGCTTTCTTT
CASSPSRQGGDMNTEAFF
>TRBV2|13|TRBJ1-6|few|NA
TGTGCCAGCGGCAGACGTTATAATTCACCCCTCCACTTT
CASGRRYNSPLHF
>TRBV19|14|TRBJ2-5|NA|NA
TGTGCCAGTAGTACCGCCCGGGCTCAAGAGACCCAGTACTTC
CASSTARAQETQYF
>TRBV5-5|16|TRBJ2-2|NA|NA
TGTGCCAGCAGCTTGGGACTAGAGTTGGACACCGGGGAGCTGTTTTTT
CASSLGLELDTGELFF
>TRBV20-1|15|TRBJ2-1|NA|NA
TGCAGTGCTAGTAGGCATCGGAGCTCCTACAATGAGCAGTTCTTC
CSASRHRSSYNEQFF
>TRBV28|15|TRBJ1-1|NA|TRBD1
TGTGCCAGCAGTTCCTTAACAGGGGTGAACACTGAAGCTTTCTTT
CASSSLTGVNTEAFF
>TRBV2|14|TRBJ2-7|NA|TRBD2
TGTGCCAGCAGGGGGACTAGCGGGGGATACGAGCAGTACTTC
CASRGTSGGYEQYF
>TRBV25-1|15|TRBJ1-4|NA|NA
TGTGCCAGCAGTGAATGGCTGGGAATGGGTGAAAAACTGTTTTTT
CASSEWLGMGEKLFF
>TRBV28|14|TRBJ2-7|once|TRBD1
TGTGCCAGCAGCGTTAACGGACAGGGTGGCGAGCAGTACTTC
CASSVNGQGGEQYF
>TRBV5-1|14|TRBJ2-5|NA|NA
TGCGCCAGCAGCTCCGGTAACCCGCAAGAGACCCAGTACTTC
CASSSGNPQETQYF
>TRBV6-2/TRBV6-3|16|TRBJ2-5|NA|TRBD2
TGTGCCACCAACCCCTCTAGCGGGGTCCCGGGCGGGACCCAGTACTTC
CATNPSSGVPGGTQYF
>TRBV7-9|12|TRBJ1-1|NA|TRBD1
TGTGCCAGCAGCCCTGGTCAGGGGGCAGCTTTCTTT
CASSPGQGAAFF
>TRBV5-6|15|TRBJ2-3|NA|TRBD2
TGTGCCAGCAGCTCCACATTTCCTAGCGGGGGGACGCAGTATTTT
CASSSTFPSGGTQYF
>TRBV6-5|15|TRBJ2-7|NA|TRBD2
TGTGCCAGCAGGGCAAGACTAGCGGGAGAGTACGAGCAGTACTTC
CASRARLAGEYEQYF
>TRBV27|11|TRBJ1-4|NA|NA
TGTGCCAGCAGTTTCCGGAATAAACTGTTTTTT
CASSFRNKLFF
>TRBV5-1|15|TRBJ2-1|NA|TRBD2
TGCGCCAGCAGTGCTACTAGCGGGGGGCCCTATGAGCAGTTCTTC
CASSATSGGPYEQFF
>TRBV7-8|13|TRBJ2-4|NA|TRBD1
TGTGCCAGCAGTAATAGACAGGGTGGCATTCAGTACTTC
CASSNRQGGIQYF
>TRBV7-2|15|TRBJ2-2|once|NA
TGTGCCAGCAGCTTACGACTATTAAACACCGGGGAGCTGTTTTTT
CASSLRLLNTGELFF
>TRBV4-3|15|TRBJ1-1|NA|NA
TGCGCCAGCAGCCAAGATTCCCAGGCGAACACTGAAGCTTTCTTT
CASSQDSQANTEAFF
>TRBV19|15|TRBJ2-1|NA|TRBD2
TGTGCCAGTAGTACCGGACTAGCGGGGACGAATGAGCAGTTCTTC
CASSTGLAGTNEQFF
>TRBV18|14|TRBJ2-2|NA|NA
TGTGCCAGCTCGAATACTCCGAACACCGGGGAGCTGTTTTTT
CASSNTPNTGELFF
>TRBV5-6|16|TRBJ2-2|NA|TRBD2
TGTGCCAGCAGCTTGATACGGGAGGCGGTAACCGGGGAGCTGTTTTTT
CASSLIREAVTGELFF
>TRBV11-2|14|TRBJ2-2|NA|NA
TGTGCCAGCAGCCCTAGGGGAGGAACCGGGGAGCTGTTTTTT
CASSPRGGTGELFF
>TRBV4-3|17|TRBJ2-1|NA|TRBD2
TGCGCCAGCAGCCAAGAACCAGCGGGGGGCCCCTACAATGAGCAGTTCTTC
CASSQEPAGGPYNEQFF
>TRBV12-3/TRBV12-4|12|TRBJ2-7|NA|NA
TGTGCCAGCAGCAAAGCCAGGGTCGAGCAGTACTTC
CASSKARVEQYF
>TRBV9|15|TRBJ2-1|NA|TRBD1
TGTGCCAGCACTGAGGGGGCTAGCTCCTACAATGAGCAGTTCTTC
CASTEGASSYNEQFF
>TRBV19|15|TRBJ1-2|NA|TRBD1
TGTGCCAGTAGCAAACAGGGGTCCGCTAACTATGGCTACACCTTC
CASSKQGSANYGYTF
>TRBV20-1|11|TRBJ1-2|NA|NA
TGCAGTGCTAGTTCCTTAGTTGGCTACACCTTC
CSASSLVGYTF
>TRBV10-3|11|TRBJ2-2|NA|NA
TGTGCCGTACAGAGCACCGGGGAGCTGTTTTTT
CAVQSTGELFF
>TRBV7-9|13|TRBJ1-1|NA|TRBD1
TGTGCCAGCAGCTTAACAGGGGGCACTGAAGCTTTCTTT
CASSLTGGTEAFF
>TRBV12-3/TRBV12-4|11|TRBJ1-1|NA|NA
TGTGCCAGCAGCGGGACCTCTGAAGCTTTCTTT
CASSGTSEAFF
>TRBV4-3|16|TRBJ2-7|NA|TRBD2
TGCGCCAGCAGCCAAGATTGGCGGGGGGGCCTAAGGGAGCAGTACTTC
CASSQDWRGGLREQYF